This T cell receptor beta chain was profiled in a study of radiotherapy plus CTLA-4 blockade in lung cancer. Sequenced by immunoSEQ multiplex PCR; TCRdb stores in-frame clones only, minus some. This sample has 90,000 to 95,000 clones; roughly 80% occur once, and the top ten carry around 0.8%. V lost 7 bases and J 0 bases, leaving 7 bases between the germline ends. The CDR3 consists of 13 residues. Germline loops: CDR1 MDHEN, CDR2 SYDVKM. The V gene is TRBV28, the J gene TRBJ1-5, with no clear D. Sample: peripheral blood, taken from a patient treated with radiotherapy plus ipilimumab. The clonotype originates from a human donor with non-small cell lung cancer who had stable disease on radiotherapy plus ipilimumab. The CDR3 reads CASNQYSNQPQHF. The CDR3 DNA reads TGTGCCAGCAATCAATATAGCAATCAGCCCCAGCATTTT.